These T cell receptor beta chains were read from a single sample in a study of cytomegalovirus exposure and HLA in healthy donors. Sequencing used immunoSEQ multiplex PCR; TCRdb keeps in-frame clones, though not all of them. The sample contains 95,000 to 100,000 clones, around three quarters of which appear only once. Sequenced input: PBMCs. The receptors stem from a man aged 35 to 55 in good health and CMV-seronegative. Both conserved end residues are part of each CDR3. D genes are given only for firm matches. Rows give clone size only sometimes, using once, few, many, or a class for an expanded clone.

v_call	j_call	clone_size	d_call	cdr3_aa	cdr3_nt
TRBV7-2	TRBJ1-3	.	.	CASSPTVSGNTIYF	TGTGCCAGCAGCCCGACAGTTTCTGGAAACACCATATATTTT
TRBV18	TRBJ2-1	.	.	CASSPPGGGRRDEQFF	TGTGCCAGCTCACCACCGGGAGGGGGTAGGAGGGATGAGCAGTTCTTC
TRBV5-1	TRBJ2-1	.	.	CASSFRGAFDEQFF	TGCGCCAGCAGCTTTCGGGGGGCATTTGATGAGCAGTTCTTC
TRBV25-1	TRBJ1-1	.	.	CASRGGVGAFF	TGTGCCAGCAGGGGAGGGGTTGGAGCTTTCTTT
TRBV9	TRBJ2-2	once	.	CASSVSDRNTGELFF	TGTGCCAGCAGCGTTAGCGATAGGAACACCGGGGAGCTGTTTTTT
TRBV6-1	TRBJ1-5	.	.	CASKGGADQPQHF	TGTGCCAGCAAAGGGGGGGCTGATCAGCCCCAGCATTTT
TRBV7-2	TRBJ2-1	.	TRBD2	CASSRLAGGYNEQFF	TGTGCCAGCAGCCGTCTAGCGGGGGGATACAATGAGCAGTTCTTC
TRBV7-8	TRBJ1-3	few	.	CASSRTLSGNTIYF	TGTGCCAGCAGCCGGACACTGTCTGGAAACACCATATATTTT
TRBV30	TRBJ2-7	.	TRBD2	CAWSTSGMEQYF	TGTGCCTGGAGTACTAGCGGAATGGAGCAGTACTTC
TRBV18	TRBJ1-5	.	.	CASSPFAENQPQHF	TGTGCCAGCTCACCATTCGCGGAAAATCAGCCCCAGCATTTT
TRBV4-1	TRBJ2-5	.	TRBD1	CASRRQEIGGEETQYF	TGCGCCAGCAGGCGCCAAGAGATAGGGGGCGAAGAGACCCAGTACTTC
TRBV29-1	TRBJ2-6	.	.	CSVVPGSGANVLAF	TGCAGCGTTGTCCCTGGCTCTGGGGCCAACGTCCTGGCTTTC
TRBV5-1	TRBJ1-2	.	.	CASRDSYGYTF	TGCGCCAGCAGGGACAGCTATGGCTACACCTTC
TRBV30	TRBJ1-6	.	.	CAWSERSSYNSPLNF	TGTGCCTGGAGTGAGAGAAGCTCCTATAATTCCCCCCTCAACTTT
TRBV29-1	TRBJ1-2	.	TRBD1	CSVNHGQGNYGYTF	TGCAGCGTCAATCACGGACAGGGTAACTATGGCTACACCTTC
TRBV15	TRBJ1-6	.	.	CATSRGEANSPLHF	TGTGCCACCAGCAGAGGGGAGGCTAATTCACCCCTCCACTTT
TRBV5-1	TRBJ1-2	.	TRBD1	CASSLQGVDGYTF	TGCGCCAGCAGCTTACAGGGGGTCGATGGCTACACCTTC
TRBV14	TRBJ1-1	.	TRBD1	CASSPWTGGRGTEAFF	TGTGCCAGCAGCCCCTGGACAGGGGGAAGAGGCACTGAAGCTTTCTTT
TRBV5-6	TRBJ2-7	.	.	CASSVLQGYEQYF	TGTGCCAGCAGCGTTCTCCAGGGATACGAGCAGTACTTC
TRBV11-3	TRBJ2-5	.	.	CASSLGKGGQRETQYF	TGTGCCAGCAGCTTAGGAAAGGGGGGGCAGCGCGAGACCCAGTACTTC
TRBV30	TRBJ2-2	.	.	CAWKPRGNTGELFF	TGTGCCTGGAAACCTAGGGGGAACACCGGGGAGCTGTTTTTT
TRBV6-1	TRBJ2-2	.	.	CASRITGGTGELFF	TGTGCCAGCAGGATTACAGGAGGGACCGGGGAGCTGTTTTTT
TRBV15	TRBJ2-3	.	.	CATSRRTGGGTDTQYF	TGTGCCACCAGCAGAAGGACAGGCGGGGGCACAGATACGCAGTATTTT
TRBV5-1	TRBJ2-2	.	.	CASSFGDTTGELFF	TGCGCCAGCAGCTTTGGGGACACCACCGGGGAGCTGTTTTTT
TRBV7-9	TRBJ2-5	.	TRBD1	CSSSLRQGLETQYF	TGTTCCAGCAGCCTCAGACAGGGATTGGAGACCCAGTACTTC
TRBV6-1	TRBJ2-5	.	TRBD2	CASITSGGAWETQYF	TGTGCCAGCATTACTAGCGGGGGGGCTTGGGAGACCCAGTACTTC
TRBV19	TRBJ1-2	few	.	CASSAAYYGYTF	TGTGCCAGTAGTGCGGCTTACTATGGCTACACCTTC
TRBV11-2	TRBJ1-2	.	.	CASSLDRYGYTF	TGTGCCAGCAGCCTGGACAGATATGGCTACACCTTC
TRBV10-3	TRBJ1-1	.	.	CAITPREGTEAFF	TGTGCCATCACTCCCAGGGAGGGAACTGAAGCTTTCTTT
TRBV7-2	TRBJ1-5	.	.	CASSLAGAQPQHF	TGTGCCAGCAGCTTAGCTGGAGCTCAGCCCCAGCATTTT
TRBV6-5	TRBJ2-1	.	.	CASSYVGGDLAGKFF	TGTGCCAGCAGTTACGTGGGGGGTGACTTGGCCGGCAAGTTCTTC
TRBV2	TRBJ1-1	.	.	CASSEEGVNTEAFF	TGTGCCAGCAGTGAGGAAGGGGTGAACACTGAAGCTTTCTTT
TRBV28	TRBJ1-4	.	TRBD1	CASSSSRTGLNEKLFF	TGTGCCAGCAGTTCGTCCCGGACAGGCCTCAATGAAAAACTGTTTTTT
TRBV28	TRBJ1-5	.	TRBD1	CASSSAGQGAGFGPQHF	TGTGCCAGCAGTTCCGCCGGACAGGGGGCCGGCTTCGGGCCCCAGCATTTT
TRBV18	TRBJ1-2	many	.	CASSPTDTLRAHYGYTF	TGTGCCAGCTCACCAACGGACACCCTACGGGCCCATTATGGCTACACCTTC
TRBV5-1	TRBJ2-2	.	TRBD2	CASIAGASNTGELFF	TGCGCCAGCATAGCGGGGGCCTCGAACACCGGGGAGCTGTTTTTT
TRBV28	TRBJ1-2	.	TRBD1	CASSLSQGAHGYTF	TGTGCCAGCAGTTTGTCACAGGGGGCTCATGGCTACACCTTC
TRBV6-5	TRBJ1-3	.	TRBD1	CASGLREGGRNTIYF	TGTGCCAGCGGACTAAGGGAAGGGGGCAGAAACACCATATATTTT
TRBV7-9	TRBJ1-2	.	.	CSSSLAAAYYGYTF	TGTTCCAGCAGCTTAGCGGCGGCGTACTATGGCTACACCTTC
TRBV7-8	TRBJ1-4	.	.	CASSSRQSNEKLFF	TGTGCCAGCAGCTCCCGACAAAGTAATGAAAAACTGTTTTTT
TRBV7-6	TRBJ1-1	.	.	CASSLEYGVAAEAFF	TGTGCCAGCAGCTTAGAGTACGGAGTGGCCGCTGAAGCTTTCTTT
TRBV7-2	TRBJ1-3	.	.	CASSRGGGNGGNTIYF	TGTGCCAGCAGCCGGGGGGGAGGGAATGGTGGAAACACCATATATTTT
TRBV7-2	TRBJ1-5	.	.	CASSFGGANQPQHF	TGTGCCAGCAGCTTTGGGGGGGCAAATCAGCCCCAGCATTTT
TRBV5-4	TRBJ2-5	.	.	CASSLDSQKEYF	TGTGCCAGCAGTCTGGACAGCCAGAAGGAGTACTTC
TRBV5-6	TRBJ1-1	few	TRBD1	CASRDSGGWAF	TGTGCCAGCAGAGATTCAGGGGGGTGGGCCTTT
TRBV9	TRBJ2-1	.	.	CASSGGSYNEQFF	TGTGCCAGCAGCGGAGGTTCCTACAATGAGCAGTTCTTC
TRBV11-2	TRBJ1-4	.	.	CASSLQQGTNEKLFF	TGTGCCAGCAGCTTACAGCAGGGAACTAATGAAAAACTGTTTTTT